This is a list of T cell receptor beta chains from one sample in a study of long-term antiretroviral therapy in people with HIV. This table comes from immunoSEQ multiplex PCR, and its TCRdb copy is limited to in-frame clones, with some not included. The sample records some 33,000 clones, more than 65% being singletons. Material: unsorted PBMCs, obtained 0.6 years after starting antiretroviral therapy. The source of these receptors is a man in his late teens or twenties with HIV. Both conserved end residues are part of each CDR3. Each record gives: CDR3 length, J gene, V gene, clone size, D gene, CDR3 protein, CDR3 DNA. D genes are given only for firm matches. Rows give clone size only sometimes, using once, few, many, or a class for an expanded clone.

len: 18; j_gene: TRBJ2-7; v_gene: TRBV6-1; abundance: .; d_gene: TRBD2; CDR3aa: CASSERFSAGVSKYEQYF; CDR3nt: TGTGCCAGCAGTGAACGCTTCTCCGCGGGAGTTTCTAAATACGAGCAGTACTTC
len: 17; j_gene: TRBJ2-6; v_gene: TRBV13; abundance: .; d_gene: .; CDR3aa: CASSSRELGTGANVLTF; CDR3nt: TGTGCCAGCAGCTCCCGGGAATTGGGGACGGGGGCCAACGTCCTGACTTTC
len: 14; j_gene: TRBJ1-4; v_gene: TRBV5-4; abundance: .; d_gene: .; CDR3aa: CASSYRQQNEKLFF; CDR3nt: TGTGCCAGCAGCTATAGACAGCAGAATGAAAAACTGTTTTTT
len: 15; j_gene: TRBJ1-3; v_gene: TRBV5-8; abundance: once; d_gene: .; CDR3aa: CASRIRGDSGNTIYF; CDR3nt: TGTGCCAGCAGGATTAGGGGGGACTCTGGAAACACCATATATTTT
len: 13; j_gene: TRBJ1-1; v_gene: TRBV6-6; abundance: .; d_gene: .; CDR3aa: CASTQGLRTEAFF; CDR3nt: TGTGCCAGCACACAGGGTTTGAGAACTGAAGCTTTCTTT
len: 16; j_gene: TRBJ1-3; v_gene: TRBV7-6; abundance: .; d_gene: .; CDR3aa: CASSLGPGDSGNTIYF; CDR3nt: TGTGCCAGCAGCTTGGGTCCGGGGGATTCTGGAAACACCATATATTTT
len: 13; j_gene: TRBJ1-2; v_gene: TRBV7-2; abundance: few; d_gene: .; CDR3aa: CASSRGGVYGYTF; CDR3nt: TGTGCCAGCAGCCGTGGGGGGGTATATGGCTACACCTTC
len: 12; j_gene: TRBJ1-1; v_gene: TRBV4-1; abundance: .; d_gene: .; CDR3aa: CASSPANTEAFF; CDR3nt: TGCGCCAGCAGCCCAGCGAACACTGAAGCTTTCTTT
len: 15; j_gene: TRBJ2-3; v_gene: TRBV5-8; abundance: .; d_gene: .; CDR3aa: CASSPGTSSTDTQYF; CDR3nt: TGTGCCAGCAGCCCGGGGACTTCCAGCACAGATACGCAGTATTTT
len: 13; j_gene: TRBJ2-1; v_gene: TRBV6-4; abundance: .; d_gene: .; CDR3aa: CASSDSRGTVQFF; CDR3nt: TGTGCCAGCAGTGACTCGAGGGGTACCGTGCAGTTCTTC
len: 16; j_gene: TRBJ2-1; v_gene: TRBV7-2; abundance: .; d_gene: .; CDR3aa: CASSPSPGVFYNEQFF; CDR3nt: TGTGCCAGCAGCCCGTCCCCGGGAGTGTTCTACAATGAGCAGTTCTTC
len: 12; j_gene: TRBJ2-7; v_gene: TRBV7-9; abundance: .; d_gene: .; CDR3aa: CASSLDQAEQYF; CDR3nt: TGTGCCAGCAGCTTAGATCAGGCGGAGCAGTACTTC
len: 15; j_gene: TRBJ1-2; v_gene: TRBV7-9; abundance: few; d_gene: .; CDR3aa: CASSITTVPGDGYTF; CDR3nt: TGTGCCAGCAGCATTACGACAGTGCCCGGGGATGGCTACACCTTC
len: 15; j_gene: TRBJ2-7; v_gene: TRBV7-2; abundance: .; d_gene: .; CDR3aa: CASSLVGGQNYEQYF; CDR3nt: TGTGCCAGCAGCTTAGTAGGCGGCCAGAACTACGAGCAGTACTTC
len: 15; j_gene: TRBJ2-7; v_gene: TRBV18; abundance: .; d_gene: .; CDR3aa: CASSPRTGLYYEQYF; CDR3nt: TGTGCCAGCTCACCACGGACTGGGCTCTACTACGAGCAGTACTTC
len: 17; j_gene: TRBJ2-1; v_gene: TRBV5-1; abundance: once; d_gene: TRBD2; CDR3aa: CASSLVVPGLGVDEQFF; CDR3nt: TGCGCCAGCAGCTTGGTTGTTCCAGGACTAGGGGTAGATGAGCAGTTCTTC
len: 16; j_gene: TRBJ2-2; v_gene: TRBV14; abundance: .; d_gene: .; CDR3aa: CASSLRPGQNTGELFF; CDR3nt: TGTGCCAGCAGCCTTAGACCGGGACAGAACACCGGGGAGCTGTTTTTT
len: 13; j_gene: TRBJ1-2; v_gene: TRBV6-5; abundance: few; d_gene: .; CDR3aa: CASSLGANYGYTF; CDR3nt: TGTGCCAGCAGTCTTGGGGCTAACTATGGCTACACCTTC
len: 15; j_gene: TRBJ2-1; v_gene: TRBV11-3; abundance: .; d_gene: .; CDR3aa: CASSLGEFHNNEQFF; CDR3nt: TGTGCCAGCAGCTTAGGAGAGTTCCACAACAATGAGCAGTTCTTC
len: 16; j_gene: TRBJ2-1; v_gene: TRBV6-5; abundance: .; d_gene: TRBD2; CDR3aa: CASSYSVAGGPNEQFF; CDR3nt: TGTGCCAGCAGTTACTCGGTAGCGGGAGGGCCTAATGAGCAGTTCTTC
len: 15; j_gene: TRBJ2-1; v_gene: TRBV19; abundance: .; d_gene: .; CDR3aa: CASSIAQSSYNEQFF; CDR3nt: TGTGCCAGTAGTATAGCCCAAAGCTCCTACAATGAGCAGTTCTTC
len: 15; j_gene: TRBJ1-2; v_gene: TRBV18; abundance: .; d_gene: .; CDR3aa: CASSGEPTGNYGYTF; CDR3nt: TGTGCCAGCTCAGGTGAACCCACAGGAAACTATGGCTACACCTTC
len: 17; j_gene: TRBJ2-7; v_gene: TRBV7-2; abundance: .; d_gene: TRBD2; CDR3aa: CASSLALGTSGHYEQYF; CDR3nt: TGTGCCAGCAGCTTAGCCCTCGGGACTAGCGGGCACTACGAGCAGTACTTC
len: 13; j_gene: TRBJ1-1; v_gene: TRBV9; abundance: .; d_gene: .; CDR3aa: CASSVATRGEAFF; CDR3nt: TGTGCCAGCAGCGTAGCTACGAGGGGTGAAGCTTTCTTT
len: 14; j_gene: TRBJ1-2; v_gene: TRBV18; abundance: .; d_gene: .; CDR3aa: CASSPTTANYGYTF; CDR3nt: TGTGCCAGCTCACCAACTACAGCTAACTATGGCTACACCTTC
len: 12; j_gene: TRBJ2-5; v_gene: TRBV18; abundance: .; d_gene: .; CDR3aa: CASSPSGETQYF; CDR3nt: TGTGCCAGCTCACCAAGCGGGGAGACCCAGTACTTC
len: 16; j_gene: TRBJ2-7; v_gene: TRBV29-1; abundance: .; d_gene: TRBD1; CDR3aa: CSVEKPDRGPNYEQYF; CDR3nt: TGCAGCGTGGAAAAACCGGACAGGGGGCCCAACTACGAGCAGTACTTC
len: 15; j_gene: TRBJ1-2; v_gene: TRBV6-5; abundance: .; d_gene: .; CDR3aa: CASTTIGGVDYGYTF; CDR3nt: TGTGCCAGCACAACTATCGGGGGGGTCGACTATGGCTACACCTTC
len: 13; j_gene: TRBJ1-3; v_gene: TRBV7-7; abundance: few; d_gene: .; CDR3aa: CASSLAEGRTIYF; CDR3nt: TGTGCTAGCAGCTTAGCGGAGGGGAGGACCATATATTTT
len: 12; j_gene: TRBJ2-2; v_gene: TRBV6-5; abundance: .; d_gene: .; CDR3aa: CASVGVTGELFF; CDR3nt: TGTGCTAGCGTCGGGGTAACCGGGGAGCTGTTTTTT
len: 16; j_gene: TRBJ1-1; v_gene: TRBV27; abundance: .; d_gene: .; CDR3aa: CASSPNKVQGPTEAFF; CDR3nt: TGTGCCAGCAGCCCCAATAAGGTACAGGGACCCACTGAAGCTTTCTTT
len: 11; j_gene: TRBJ2-7; v_gene: TRBV5-4; abundance: .; d_gene: .; CDR3aa: CASSLANEQYF; CDR3nt: TGTGCCAGCAGCTTAGCAAACGAGCAGTACTTC